The subject of this entry is one T cell receptor (beta chain). This sample is drawn from a study of T-cell memory formation after mild COVID-19. TCRalpha and TCRbeta libraries used 5'RACE with constant-segment primers and UMIs. TCRdb re-called the 5' RACE reads with MiXCR, one entry per CDR3 protein. The sample lists around 29,000 distinct CDR3 sequences, less than 15% seen once, with 13% to 15% in the top ten. The sequencing sample was made of PBMCs or a T cell subset sorted from them (not recorded which). This sequence originates from an adult woman who had mild COVID-19 (a few samples of this study predate the infection). Cell type and time point are not known.

CDR3 DNA sequence: TGTGCCAGCAGCGTAGCGAGACTAGCGGGAGAAGATACGCAGTATTTT. This gives the protein CASSVARLAGEDTQYF. The genes are TRBV9 and TRBJ2-3, with 12 bases matching TRBD2. The CDR3 is 16 amino acids. V gave up 0 bases and J gave up 5 bases; unmatched junction bases: 4. Germline CDR1 and CDR2: SGDLS and YYNGEE.